This T cell receptor (beta chain) comes out of a study of shared clonotypes between healthy human individuals. Study-wide results and caveats: Generally, estimated richness proved larger in naive subsets than it did in memory subsets.

This table comes from immunoSEQ multiplex PCR, and its TCRdb copy is limited to in-frame clones, with some not included. The sample has approximately 2,300,000 clones; about 90% are singletons. As for this clone: Its antigen is unidentified. Within the sample, other DNA sequences also encode this same CDR3.

The CDR3 loop spans 15 amino acids. Germline CDR1 and CDR2: SGHRS and YFSETQ. Trimming left V 0 bases short and J 3 bases short, with 10 bases between. The sequenced sample consisted of naive CD4+ T cells from PBMCs. The subset is: CD45RA+ positively selected. The chain employs TRBV5-1 and TRBJ2-1; D remains unclear. The clonotype originates from a young man in good health. Some clones in this sample may be carry-over from other donors' samples. This CDR3 reads CASSLVGSFYNEQFF. The CDR3, as DNA: TGCGCCAGCAGCTTGGTCGGATCCTTCTACAATGAGCAGTTCTTC.